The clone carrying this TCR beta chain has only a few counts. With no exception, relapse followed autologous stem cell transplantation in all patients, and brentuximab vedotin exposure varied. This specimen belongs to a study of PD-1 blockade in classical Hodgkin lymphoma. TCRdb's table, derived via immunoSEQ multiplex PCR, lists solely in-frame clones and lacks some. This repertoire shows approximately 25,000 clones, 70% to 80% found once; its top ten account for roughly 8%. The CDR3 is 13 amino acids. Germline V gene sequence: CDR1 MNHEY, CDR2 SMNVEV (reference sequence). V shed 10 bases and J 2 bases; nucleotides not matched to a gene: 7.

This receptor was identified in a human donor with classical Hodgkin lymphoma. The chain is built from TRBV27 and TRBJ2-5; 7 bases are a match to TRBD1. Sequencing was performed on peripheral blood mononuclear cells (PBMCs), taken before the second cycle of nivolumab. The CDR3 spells CATSDRWQETQYF. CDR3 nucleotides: TGTGCCACTTCGGACAGGTGGCAAGAGACCCAGTACTTC.